The next 3 T cell receptor beta chains were all read from a single sample in a study of regulatory T cells in long-lasting Graves disease. Time point reported: newly diagnosed GD, antithyroid drugs for less than 3 months. The TCR library was prepared using RNA isolated from PBMCs. Library construction for TCR beta used iRepertoire HTBI primers and Arm-PCR of CDR3 regions. TCRdb reprocessed the multiplex PCR reads with MiXCR, giving one entry per CDR3 protein. The sample holds around 500,000 distinct CDR3 sequences, 9.5% to 15% seen once. The same sample was also used in a study of T cells in Graves' hyperthyroidism and ophthalmopathy.

Sample: peripheral blood mononuclear cells (PBMCs), taken at new diagnosis, from a patient treated with antithyroid drugs. The receptors derive from a woman younger than 45 with Graves disease.

In regard to this clonotype: It is likely a read error, because the conserved phenylalanine at the end of the CDR3 is missing. Written as DNA, the CDR3 is TGTGCCAGCAGCGTAGTCGGGGGACTGCACAATGAGCAGTTCCTC. Amino acid sequence: CASSVVGGLHNEQFL. The chain is built from TRBV9 and TRBJ2-1, with D maybe TRBD2 (6 bases). The CDR3 contains 15 residues. Per germline, CDR1 SGDLS and CDR2 YYNGEE. The germline V and J ends were trimmed by 0 bases and 5 bases, with 12 bases remaining between them.

This clonotype was recorded a few times. V and J are TRBV19 and TRBJ2-4; 7 bases are a match to TRBD1. There are 13 residues in the CDR3. The germline V gene encodes CDR1 LNHDA and CDR2 SQIVND (reference sequence). After removal of 5 bases from V and 10 bases from J, the junction contained 8 bases not matched to a gene. The CDR3 DNA is TGTGCCAGTAGTGGAAGCGACAGGGCAATTCAGTACTTC. Translated, it gives CASSGSDRAIQYF.

Notes on this clonotype: With a much larger clone just one base away, this may be a read error. The genes are TRBV7-2 and TRBJ2-5; D unclear. The CDR3 sequence is 13 residues long. The germline V gene encodes CDR1 SGHTA and CDR2 FQGNSA. With 4 bases removed from V and 3 bases from J, the gap between germline ends came to 9 bases. CDR3 sequence: CASSSVLEETQYF. The DNA for the CDR3 is TGTGCCAGCAGCTCAGTACTGGAAGAGACCCAGTACTTC.